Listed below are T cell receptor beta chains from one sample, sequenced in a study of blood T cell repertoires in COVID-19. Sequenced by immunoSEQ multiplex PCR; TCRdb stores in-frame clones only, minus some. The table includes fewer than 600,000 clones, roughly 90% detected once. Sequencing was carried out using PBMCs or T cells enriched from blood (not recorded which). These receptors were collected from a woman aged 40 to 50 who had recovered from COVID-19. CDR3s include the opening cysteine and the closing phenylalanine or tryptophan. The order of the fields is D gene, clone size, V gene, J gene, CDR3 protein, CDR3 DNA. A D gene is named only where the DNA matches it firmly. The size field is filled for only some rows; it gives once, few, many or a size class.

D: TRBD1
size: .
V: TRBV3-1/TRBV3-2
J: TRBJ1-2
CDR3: CASSQANPRTGNYGYTF
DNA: TGTGCCAGCAGCCAAGCAAACCCCAGGACAGGGAACTATGGCTACACCTTC

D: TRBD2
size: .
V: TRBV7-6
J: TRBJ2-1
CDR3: CASSLAVTSAGNEQFF
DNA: TGTGCCAGCAGCTTAGCAGTGACTAGCGCTGGGAATGAGCAGTTCTTC

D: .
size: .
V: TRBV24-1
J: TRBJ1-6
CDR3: CAQGGVHF
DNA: TGTGCCCAAGGGGGGGTCCACTTT

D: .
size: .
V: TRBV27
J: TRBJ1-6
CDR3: CASSFAVERGSPLHF
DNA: TGTGCCAGCAGTTTCGCAGTTGAGAGGGGGTCACCCCTCCACTTT

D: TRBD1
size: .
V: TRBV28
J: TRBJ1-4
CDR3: CASSGTGTGGLKLFF
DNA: TGTGCCAGCAGTGGCACCGGGACAGGGGGCCTAAAACTGTTTTTT

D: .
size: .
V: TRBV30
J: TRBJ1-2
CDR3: CAWSQRIFYYGYTF
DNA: TGTGCCTGGAGCCAGAGGATTTTCTACTATGGCTACACCTTC

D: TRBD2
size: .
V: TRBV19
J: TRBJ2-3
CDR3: CASSFVGAGTDTQYF
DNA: TGTGCCAGTAGTTTTGTTGGAGCGGGGACAGATACGCAGTATTTT

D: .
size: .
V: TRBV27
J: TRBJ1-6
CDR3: CASSLSGALSPLHF
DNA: TGTGCCAGCAGTTTGTCAGGGGCCTTATCACCCCTCCACTTT

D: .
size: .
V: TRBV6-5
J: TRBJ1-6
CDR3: CASSGPGGNSPLHF
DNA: TGTGCCAGCTCAGGGCCCGGGGGAAATTCACCCCTCCACTTT

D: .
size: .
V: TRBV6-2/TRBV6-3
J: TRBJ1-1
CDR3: CASSFDRSTEAFF
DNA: TGTGCCAGCAGTTTCGACAGGTCCACTGAAGCTTTCTTT

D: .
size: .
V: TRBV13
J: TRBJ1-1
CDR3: CASSLGQGDGNTEAFF
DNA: TGTGCCAGCAGCTTAGGACAGGGTGATGGGAACACTGAAGCTTTCTTT

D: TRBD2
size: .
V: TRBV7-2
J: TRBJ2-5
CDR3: CASRPRRLAFAETQYF
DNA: TGTGCCAGCAGACCAAGAAGACTAGCTTTTGCGGAGACCCAGTACTTC

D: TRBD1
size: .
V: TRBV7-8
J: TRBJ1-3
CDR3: CASSLQGQGNTIYF
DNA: TGTGCCAGCAGCCTGCAGGGACAGGGAAACACCATATATTTT

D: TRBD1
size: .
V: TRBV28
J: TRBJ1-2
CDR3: CASRPGQNYGYTF
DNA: TGTGCCAGCCGACCGGGACAGAACTATGGCTACACCTTC

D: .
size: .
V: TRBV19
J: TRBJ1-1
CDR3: CASSIGRAPGEAFF
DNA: TGTGCCAGTAGTATAGGCAGGGCTCCAGGGGAAGCTTTCTTT

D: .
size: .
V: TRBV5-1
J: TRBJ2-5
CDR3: CASSLGALGQETQYF
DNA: TGCGCCAGCAGCTTGGGGGCATTGGGCCAAGAGACCCAGTACTTC

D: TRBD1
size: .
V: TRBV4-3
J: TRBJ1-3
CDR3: CASSQSPGGGHRNTIYF
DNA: TGCGCCAGCAGCCAGAGCCCAGGGGGCGGTCATCGAAACACCATATATTTT

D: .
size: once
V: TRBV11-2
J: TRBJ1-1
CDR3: CASSLGALNTEAFF
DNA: TGTGCCAGCAGCTTAGGGGCACTGAACACTGAAGCTTTCTTT

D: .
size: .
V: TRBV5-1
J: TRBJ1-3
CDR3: CASSFSVRSSGNTIYF
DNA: TGCGCCAGCAGCTTTTCTGTACGGAGCTCTGGAAACACCATATATTTT

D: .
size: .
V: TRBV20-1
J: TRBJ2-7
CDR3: CSARSGHEQYF
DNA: TGCAGTGCTAGGAGCGGCCACGAGCAGTACTTC

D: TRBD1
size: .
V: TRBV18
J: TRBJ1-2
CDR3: CASSLGQGINYGYTF
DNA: TGTGCCAGCTCCCTCGGACAGGGGATTAACTATGGCTACACCTTC

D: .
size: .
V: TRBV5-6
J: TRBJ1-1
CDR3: CASSDKGGNTEAFF
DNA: TGTGCCAGCAGCGATAAAGGGGGGAACACTGAAGCTTTCTTT

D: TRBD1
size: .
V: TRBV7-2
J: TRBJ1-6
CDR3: CASSLGPGQGYNSPLHF
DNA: TGTGCCAGCAGCTTAGGCCCTGGACAGGGCTATAATTCACCCCTCCACTTT

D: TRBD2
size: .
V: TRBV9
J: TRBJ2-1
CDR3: CASSVVQRESSEQFF
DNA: TGTGCCAGCAGCGTAGTGCAGCGGGAGTCGAGTGAGCAGTTCTTC

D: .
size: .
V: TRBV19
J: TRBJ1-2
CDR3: CASKPRQTHNYGYTF
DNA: TGTGCCAGCAAACCAAGACAGACGCACAACTATGGCTACACCTTC

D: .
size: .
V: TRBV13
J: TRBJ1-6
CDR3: CASSRRNSPLHF
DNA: TGTGCCAGCAGCCGGAGAAATTCACCCCTCCACTTT

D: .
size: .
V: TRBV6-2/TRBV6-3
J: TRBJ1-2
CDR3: CASSSRAGSYGYTF
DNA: TGTGCCAGCAGTTCGCGGGCCGGCTCCTATGGCTACACCTTC

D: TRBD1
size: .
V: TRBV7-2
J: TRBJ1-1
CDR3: CASSLGSGGWTEAFF
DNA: TGTGCCAGCAGCTTAGGATCAGGGGGGTGGACTGAAGCTTTCTTT

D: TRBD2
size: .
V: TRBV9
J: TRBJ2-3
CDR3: CASSVSGRALDTQYF
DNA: TGTGCCAGCAGCGTGAGCGGGAGGGCCCTCGATACGCAGTATTTT

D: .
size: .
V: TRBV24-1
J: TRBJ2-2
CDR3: CATSERTFRGELFF
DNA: TGTGCCACCAGTGAACGGACATTTCGAGGGGAGCTGTTTTTT

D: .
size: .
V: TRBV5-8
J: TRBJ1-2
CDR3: CASSLAWGHDYGYTF
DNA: TGTGCCAGCAGCTTGGCCTGGGGGCATGACTATGGCTACACCTTC

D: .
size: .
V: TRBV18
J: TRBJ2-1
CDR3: CASSPPTVWGQYNEQFF
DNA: TGTGCCAGCTCACCACCGACGGTTTGGGGGCAATACAATGAGCAGTTCTTC

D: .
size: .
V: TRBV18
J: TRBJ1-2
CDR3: CASSPQQRVYGYTF
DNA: TGTGCCAGCTCACCACAACAGAGGGTCTATGGCTACACCTTC

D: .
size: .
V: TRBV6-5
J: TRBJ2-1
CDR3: CASSYSTGIDRFF
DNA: TGTGCCAGCAGTTACTCAACAGGAATTGATCGGTTCTTC

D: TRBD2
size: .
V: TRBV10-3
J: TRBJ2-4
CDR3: CAISNSGGKNIQYF
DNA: TGTGCCATCAGTAATAGCGGGGGTAAAAACATTCAGTACTTC

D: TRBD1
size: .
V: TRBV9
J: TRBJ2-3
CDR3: CASNRPQDRAEDTQYF
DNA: TGTGCCAGCAACCGCCCCCAGGACAGGGCGGAAGATACGCAGTATTTT

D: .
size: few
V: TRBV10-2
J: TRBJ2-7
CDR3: CASSESAYEQYF
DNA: TGCGCCAGCAGTGAGTCCGCCTACGAGCAGTACTTC

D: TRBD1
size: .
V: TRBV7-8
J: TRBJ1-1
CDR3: CASSLGQGNTEAFF
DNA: TGTGCCAGCAGCCTGGGACAGGGGAACACTGAAGCTTTCTTT

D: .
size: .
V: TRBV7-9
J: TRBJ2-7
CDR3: CASSLLPYEQYF
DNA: TGTGCCAGCAGCTTACTTCCCTACGAGCAGTACTTC

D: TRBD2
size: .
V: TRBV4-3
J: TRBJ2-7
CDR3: CASSRGTSGTYEQYF
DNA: TGCGCCAGCAGCCGGGGGACTAGCGGGACCTACGAGCAGTACTTC

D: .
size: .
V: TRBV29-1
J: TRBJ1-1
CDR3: CSVGTRMNTEAFF
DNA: TGCAGCGTTGGTACTCGTATGAACACTGAAGCTTTCTTT

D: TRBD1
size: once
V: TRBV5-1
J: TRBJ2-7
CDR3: CASSLGQGYNTYEQYF
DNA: TGCGCCAGCAGCTTGGGACAGGGGTACAATACCTACGAGCAGTACTTC

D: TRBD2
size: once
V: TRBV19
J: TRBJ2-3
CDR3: CASSLMGLATDTQYF
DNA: TGTGCCAGTAGCCTCATGGGACTAGCGACAGATACGCAGTATTTT

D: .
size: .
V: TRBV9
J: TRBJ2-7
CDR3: CASSVDLGRDYEQYF
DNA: TGTGCCAGCAGCGTAGATTTAGGCAGGGACTACGAGCAGTACTTC

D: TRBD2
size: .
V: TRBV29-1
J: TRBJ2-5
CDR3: CSVANRAGGPSRETQYF
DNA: TGCAGCGTTGCAAATCGAGCGGGAGGGCCTAGTAGGGAGACCCAGTACTTC

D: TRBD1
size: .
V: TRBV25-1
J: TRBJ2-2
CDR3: CASSDAGTGRLTGELFF
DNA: TGTGCCAGCAGTGATGCGGGGACAGGGCGGTTGACCGGGGAGCTGTTTTTT

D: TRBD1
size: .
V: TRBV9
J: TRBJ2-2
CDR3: CASSARDRGMGELFF
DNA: TGTGCCAGCAGCGCAAGGGACAGGGGGATGGGGGAGCTGTTTTTT

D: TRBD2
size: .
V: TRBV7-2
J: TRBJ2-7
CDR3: CASSFAGGGYEQYF
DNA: TGTGCCAGCAGCTTTGCGGGAGGGGGGTACGAGCAGTACTTC

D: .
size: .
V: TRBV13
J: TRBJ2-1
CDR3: CASSLSDNEQFF
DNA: TGTGCCAGCAGCTTGAGCGACAATGAGCAGTTCTTC

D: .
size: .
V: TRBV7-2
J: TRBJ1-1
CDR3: CASSTRQNTEAFF
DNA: TGTGCCAGCAGCACTCGACAGAACACTGAAGCTTTCTTT

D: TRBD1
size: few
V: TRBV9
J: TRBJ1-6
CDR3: CASSGLQGVSSPLHF
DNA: TGTGCCAGCAGCGGCCTTCAGGGGGTTAGTTCACCCCTCCACTTT